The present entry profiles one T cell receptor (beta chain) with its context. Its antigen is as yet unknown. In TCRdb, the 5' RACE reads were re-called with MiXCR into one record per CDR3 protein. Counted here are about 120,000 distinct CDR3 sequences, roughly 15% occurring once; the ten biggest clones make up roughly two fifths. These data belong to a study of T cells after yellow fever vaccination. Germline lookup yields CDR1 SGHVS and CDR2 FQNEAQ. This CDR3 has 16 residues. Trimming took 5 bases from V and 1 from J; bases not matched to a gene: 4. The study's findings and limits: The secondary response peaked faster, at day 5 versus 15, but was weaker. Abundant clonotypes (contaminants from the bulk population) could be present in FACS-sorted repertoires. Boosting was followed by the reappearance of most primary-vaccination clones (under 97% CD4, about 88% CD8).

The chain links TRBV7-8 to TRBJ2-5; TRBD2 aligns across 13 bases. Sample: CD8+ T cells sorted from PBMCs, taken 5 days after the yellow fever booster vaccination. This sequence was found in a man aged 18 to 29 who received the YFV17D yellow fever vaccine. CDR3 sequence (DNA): TGTGCCAGCAGCCCAAGGACTAGCGGGGGCCAAGAGACCCAGTACTTC. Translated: CASSPRTSGGQETQYF. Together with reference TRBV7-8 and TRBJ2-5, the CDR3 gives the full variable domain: GAGVSQSPRYKVAKRGQDVALRCDPISGHVSLFWYQQALGQGPEFLTYFQNEAQLDKSGLPSDRFFAERPEGSVSTLKIQRTQQEDSAVYLCASSPRTSGGQETQYFGPGTRLLVL.